This note documents a single T cell receptor beta chain sequence. What antigen it recognizes has not been identified. Per-base qualities were not stored, and no clone one base away is much larger. This specimen comes from a study of blood T cell repertoires in COVID-19 (dated by TCRdb to 2020 to 2022). Study-level background: The collaborator samples originated in the United States, Italy and Spain and spanned the acute and convalescent phases of COVID-19. The prospective study material was composed of cDNA or gDNA derived from T cells, B-cell-depleted T cells, or PBMCs. Where available, HLA class I and class II types were obtained from metadata supplied by the sample provider rather than from assay-based typing. Nearly every sample came with metadata listing a de-identified subject ID, COVID-19 status, age in years and sex. Subjects who had been exposed to COVID-19, were actively infected with it, or had recovered from it provided the deeply sampled blood TCRbeta repertoires that made up the dataset. The samples were drawn from two sources: the first 160 participants of the ongoing ImmuneRACE study, and fewer than 1,500 subjects contributed by 6 global collaborators. A freely available public database, intended as a resource for researchers studying the immune response to SARS-CoV-2, is where the repertoires were released.

TCRbeta CDR3 regions were amplified from genomic DNA using the immunoSEQ Assay, a bias-controlled multiplex PCR. The original pipeline was this. Within the assay, amplification of reference gene primers was used to estimate how many nucleated cells each sample contained. To quantify the absolute abundance of each unique TCRbeta CDR3 rearrangement, sequence reads were collapsed and filtered. For each sample, productive Simpson clonality was calculated as the square root of Simpson's diversity index over productive rearrangements. The immuneACCESS repertoire file appears here via TCRdb, limited to in-frame rearrangements. These files lack a portion of the clones; in checked studies, under half of the deficit traces to unresolved V genes, and the cause of the others is not known. V, J and clone size were drawn from that table, and D and trimming were deduced from the DNA. The sample table records 260,000 or so clones; about 91% of these occur just once. The ten top clones hold 0.95% to 1.5% of the sample.

For CDR1 and CDR2, the germline V gene lists SGHTS and YDEGEE. The germline V end is reduced by 4 bases and the J end by 7 bases; junction bases left unmatched: 20. Measured from the cysteine to the phenylalanine, the CDR3 is 18 residues long. The CDR3 DNA has 54 bases and is translated from base 1. Participants in the prospective study were enrolled through a virtual design, were aged roughly 18 to 100 years, and lived in some 24 United States geographic areas. In the prospective study, cohorts were assigned on the basis of participant-reported clinical history obtained from a screening survey and a study questionnaire. Each participant in the prospective study had whole blood, serum and a nasopharyngeal or oropharyngeal swab collected by mobile phlebotomists. Participants in the prospective study had the option to provide additional blood draws and questionnaires over a roughly two-month period. Before DNA extraction, blood samples from the prospective study were shipped at room temperature or frozen.

The full study reports these points: The amount of clinical and demographic metadata varied by source and participant and was provided uncurated.

The sequencing input was PBMCs or T cells enriched from blood (not recorded which). This TCR came from a woman between 40 and 55 years old with acute COVID-19. The chain was built from TRBV5-8 and TRBJ1-2, with TRBD1 identical over 9 junction bases. Here the CDR3 is given as CASSLDGTGPLLRSGYTF. The DNA reads TGTGCCAGCAGCCTGGACGGGACAGGGCCTCTATTGCGCTCTGGCTACACCTTC.